The 31 T cell receptor beta chains below were found in one sample sequenced in a study of shared clonotypes between healthy human individuals. Data came from immunoSEQ multiplex PCR; TCRdb stores just in-frame clones and leaves some out. The data show around 480,000 clones, with about three quarters seen just once and roughly an eighth held by the top ten. The sample was PBMCs. The source is a woman between 35 and 50 years old in good health. Some clones in this sample may be carry-over from other donors' samples.

The chain's CDR3 is CSVRLTDYPGQYF. The CDR3 DNA sequence: TGCAGCGTTCGTTTAACTGACTACCCGGGGCAGTACTTC. The V and J genes are TRBV29-1 and TRBJ2-7, with TRBD2 as a possible D gene (5 bases). CDR1 SQVTM and CDR2 ANQGSEA come from the germline V gene. V shed 5 bases and J shed 9 bases, with 20 bases lying between them. The CDR3 is 13 amino acids.

J is TRBJ1-6 and V is TRBV30; D gene ambiguous. The CDR3 totals 15 residues. CDR1 is GTSNPN and CDR2 is SVGIG in the germline V gene (reference sequence). The germline V and J ends were trimmed by 4 bases and 5 bases, with 15 bases remaining between them. CDR3 bases: TGTGCCTGGAAGCTCATCGACCGGGATAATTCACCCCTCCACTTT. Translating gives CAWKLIDRDNSPLHF.

V and J are TRBV9 and TRBJ2-1, with no clear D. Trimming took 0 bases from V and 4 from J, leaving 11 bases between them. This CDR3 spans 15 amino acids. Germline V gives CDR1 SGDLS, CDR2 YYNGEE. The CDR3 region is CASSVGGERYNEQFF. CDR3 DNA: TGTGCCAGCAGCGTAGGCGGTGAAAGGTACAATGAGCAGTTCTTC.

The rearrangement links TRBV7-2 to TRBJ1-1; D unresolved. CDR3 size: 13 residues. V shed 3 bases and J shed 1 base, with 6 bases lying between them. In germline, CDR1 is SGHTA, CDR2 FQGNSA. In DNA form, the CDR3 reads TGTGCCAGCAGCTTGTGGAAGAACACTGAAGCTTTCTTT. This translates into CASSLWKNTEAFF.

This clone was counted only a few times. The rearrangement links TRBV4-3 to TRBJ2-7; TRBD1 matches 9 bases. The CDR3 is made up of 16 amino acids. With V trimmed by 4 bases and J by 2 bases, 9 bases remained unmatched. Germline CDR1 is LGHNA and CDR2 is YSLEER. DNA of the CDR3: TGCGCCAGCAGCCGGAGCGGGACAGGGTCCCCCTACGAGCAGTACTTC. It encodes CASSRSGTGSPYEQYF.

The gene calls are TRBV19 and TRBJ1-2; 7 bases fit TRBD1. V was clipped by 7 bases and J by 7 bases; unmatched bases: 18. The CDR3 length is 16 residues. The germline V gene has CDR1 LNHDA and CDR2 SQIVND (reference sequence). The CDR3 DNA follows: TGTGCCAGTAACCCCACCCCGAGTGGACAGGCCGCTGGCTACACCTTC. Amino acid sequence: CASNPTPSGQAAGYTF.

The J gene is TRBJ2-7, the V gene TRBV19, with 9 bases lining up with TRBD1. Germline loops: CDR1 LNHDA, CDR2 SQIVND (reference sequence). There are 13 residues in the CDR3. With 6 bases clipped from V and 3 bases from J, the junction kept 3 bases outside the gene matches. The CDR3 sequence: CASSLDRGYEQYF. The CDR3 DNA follows: TGTGCCAGTAGCCTGGACAGGGGCTACGAGCAGTACTTC.

V gene TRBV5-1 combines with J gene TRBJ2-2; 11 nucleotides agree with TRBD2. V shed 5 bases and J 5 bases; nucleotides not matched to a gene: 11. This CDR3 region has 17 residues. Germline CDR1 and CDR2: SGHRS and YFSETQ. CDR3 bases: TGCGCCAGCAGAGTGCTAGCGGGAGGCGCTGGAACCGGGGAGCTGTTTTTT. Translation: CASRVLAGGAGTGELFF.

The V and J genes are TRBV18 and TRBJ1-2; D remains unclear. Trimming stripped 2 bases from V and 3 bases from J, with 10 bases between. This CDR3 has 14 residues. Germline V gene sequence: CDR1 KGHSH, CDR2 LQKENI. DNA for the CDR3: TGTGCCAGCTCACCAGGGAGAGATTACTATGGCTACACCTTC. Its translation: CASSPGRDYYGYTF.

The chain recombines TRBV7-2 with TRBJ1-2, with D possibly TRBD1 on 6 matching bases. The CDR3 is 13 amino acids. Trimming took 4 bases from V and 8 from J, leaving 14 bases between them. Germline V gene data show CDR1 as SGHTA and CDR2 as FQGNSA. The CDR3 reads CASSSMGGSGYTF. In DNA form, the CDR3 reads TGTGCCAGCAGCTCCATGGGGGGCTCGGGCTACACCTTC.

The chain recombines TRBV27 with TRBJ2-1; 7 bases map to TRBD1. This CDR3 has 14 amino acids. CDR1 MNHEY and CDR2 SMNVEV come from the germline V gene (reference sequence). V shed 8 bases, J shed 3 bases, and the junction held 7 bases outside the gene matches. CDR3 in DNA: TGTGCCAGCTCCCGGGACAGACTCTACAATGAGCAGTTCTTC. It codes for CASSRDRLYNEQFF.

The V gene is TRBV5-1, the J gene TRBJ2-2; TRBD2 might be the D (6 bases). V shed 0 bases and J shed 5 bases, with 11 bases lying between them. The V gene's germline CDR1 is SGHRS and CDR2 YFSETQ. The CDR3 runs to 15 residues. As DNA, the CDR3 is TGCGCCAGCAGCTTGGGGCCGGAGGGAACCGGGGAGCTGTTTTTT. It specifies CASSLGPEGTGELFF. The entire variable domain, with the rest obtained from reference TRBV5-1 and TRBJ2-2, is as follows: KAGVTQTPRYLIKTRGQQVTLSCSPISGHRSVSWYQQTPGQGLQFLFEYFSETQRNKGNFPGRFSGRQFSNSRSEMNVSTLELGDSALYLCASSLGPEGTGELFFGEGSRLTVL.

This chain's CDR3 is CASRRDSGTGELFF. CDR3 nucleotides: TGTGCCAGCAGGCGGGACAGTGGGACCGGGGAGCTGTTTTTT. The chain carries TRBV7-6 and TRBJ2-2; the D gene is possibly TRBD1 (7 bases). V was shortened by 6 bases and J by 5 bases, with 13 bases between the two germline ends. The CDR3 runs 14 residues. Germline V gives CDR1 SGHVS, CDR2 FNYEAQ.

V gene TRBV6-5 combines with J gene TRBJ2-3, with 7 nucleotides matching TRBD2. Trimming cost V 6 bases and J 3 bases; bases outside gene matches: 6. The CDR3 is made up of 14 amino acids. Germline V gives CDR1 MNHEY, CDR2 SVGAGI. This CDR3 is CASSRIAGTDTQYF. The CDR3 bases are TGTGCCAGCAGCCGTATAGCGGGTACAGATACGCAGTATTTT.

The CDR3 bases are TGCGCCAGCAGCTTGGCGTCGCCCCGACACAATGAGCAGTTCTTC. Protein product: CASSLASPRHNEQFF. V and J are TRBV5-1 and TRBJ2-1; D unresolved. The CDR3 loop spans 15 amino acids. V lost 0 bases to trimming and J lost 5 bases, with 12 bases between them. From germline, CDR1 is SGHRS and CDR2 YFSETQ.

This chain connects TRBV11-2 to TRBJ1-1; D is perhaps TRBD1 (5 bases). This CDR3 comprises 15 residues. Germline V gene data show CDR1 as SGHAT and CDR2 as FQNNGV. The ends were cut back, 7 bases at V and 5 bases at J, with 20 bases in the middle. CDR3 bases: TGTGCCAGCACCCCGACAGCCCAACTAGGGACTGAAGCTTTCTTT. Protein sequence: CASTPTAQLGTEAFF.

The DNA of the CDR3 is TGCGCCAGCAGCCAACATGGGACAGCCCAAGAGACCCAGTACTTC. It is translated as CASSQHGTAQETQYF. This rearrangement joins TRBV4-1 to TRBJ2-5, with TRBD1 matching 7 bases. The germline CDR1 and CDR2 sequences are MGHRA and YSYEKL. The CDR3 is made up of 15 amino acids. Losses at the gene ends were 2 bases for V and 1 base for J; bases not matched to a gene: 4.

This sequence joins TRBV27 and TRBJ2-7; 10 bases line up with TRBD1. With V trimmed by 10 bases and J by 4 bases, 25 bases remained unmatched. There are 19 residues in the CDR3. Germline-derived CDR1 and CDR2 are MNHEY and SMNVEV (reference sequence). The DNA of the CDR3 is TGTGCCACCCCCCAAAAACGGGACAGGGGTCCACGTATGGTGTACGAGCAGTACTTC. Amino acid sequence: CATPQKRDRGPRMVYEQYF.

This clone appeared once. This chain links TRBV9 with TRBJ2-3; 9 nucleotides line up with TRBD2. The CDR3 has 15 residues. Germline V CDR1 and CDR2: SGDLS, YYNGEE. Trimming cost V 0 bases and J 9 bases; bases outside gene matches: 8. CDR3 coding DNA: TGTGCCAGCAGCGTAGAGCTAGCGGGAAGGAACACGCAGTATTTT. This sequence encodes CASSVELAGRNTQYF.

The CDR3 is CASSDQRESQHF. CDR3 sequence (DNA): TGTGCCAGCAGTGACCAGCGGGAGTCCCAGCATTTT. The V call is TRBV2, the J call TRBJ1-5; no clear D. Germline values: CDR1 SNHLY, CDR2 FYNNEI. The CDR3 spans 12 residues. V was cut by 3 bases and J by 11 bases, with 11 bases left in between.

This chain links TRBV19 with TRBJ2-4; 8 nucleotides line up with TRBD1. CDR1 is LNHDA, CDR2 SQIVND, per germline (reference sequence). The CDR3 runs to 13 residues. V was clipped by 5 bases and J by 9 bases; unmatched bases: 6. The CDR3 nucleotides are TGTGCCAGTAGTCAGGACAGGGCGGGCATTCAGTACTTC. Amino acid sequence: CASSQDRAGIQYF.

The chain carries TRBV29-1 and TRBJ2-7; 7 positions match TRBD1. This CDR3 comprises 15 residues. CDR1 and CDR2 from the germline V gene are SQVTM and ANQGSEA. With 6 bases clipped from V and 0 bases from J, the junction kept 11 bases outside the gene matches. This CDR3 reads CSVAHRGSGSYEQYF. The CDR3 DNA is TGCAGCGTAGCTCACAGGGGAAGTGGCTCCTACGAGCAGTACTTC.

This clone was recorded once. A read error may explain this, as a much larger clone is one base away. This same CDR3 is encoded by further DNA sequences in the sample. V usage is TRBV30 and J usage is TRBJ2-7, with D uncertain. Germline V gene sequence: CDR1 GTSNPN, CDR2 SVGIG (reference sequence). CDR3 size: 12 residues. The DNA for the CDR3 is TGTGCCTGGAGTATCGGACGGGTCGAGCAGTACTTT. Its protein is CAWSIGRVEQYF.

The genes are TRBV27 and TRBJ1-2, with 9 bases aligning to TRBD1. Germline V gene data show CDR1 as MNHEY and CDR2 as SMNVEV (reference sequence). The V segment lost 5 bases and the J segment 8 bases; nucleotides outside the gene matches: 9. The CDR3 is 14 residues long. CDR3 sequence: CASSATGTGTGYTF. The CDR3 nucleotides are TGTGCCAGCAGTGCGACCGGGACAGGGACCGGCTACACCTTC.

V usage is TRBV9 and J usage is TRBJ2-2; TRBD1 matches at 7 bases. This CDR3 comprises 16 residues. With V trimmed by 3 bases and J by 3 bases, 8 bases remained unmatched. CDR1 and CDR2 from the germline V gene are SGDLS and YYNGEE. The CDR3 is CASSGTGAQDTGELFF. CDR3 nucleotide sequence: TGTGCCAGCAGCGGAACAGGGGCGCAAGACACCGGGGAGCTGTTTTTT.

This clone was detected a few times. This sequence joins TRBV5-1 and TRBJ1-1, with 11 bases matching TRBD1. This CDR3 has 15 amino acids. Germline CDR1 SGHRS, CDR2 YFSETQ. Unmatched junction bases numbered 7, after V lost 4 bases and J lost 5 bases. For the CDR3, the DNA is TGCGCCAGCAGCGGTAGGACAGGGGGCAATACTGAAGCTTTCTTT. Its protein is CASSGRTGGNTEAFF.

V gene TRBV27 combines with J gene TRBJ1-1, with D unclear. Germline-derived CDR1 and CDR2 are MNHEY and SMNVEV (reference sequence). CDR3 length equals 14 residues. Trimming took off 2 bases at V and 1 base at J, with 8 bases between the two ends. This CDR3 reads CASSLGYANTEAFF. As DNA, the CDR3 is TGTGCCAGCAGTTTAGGGTATGCGAACACTGAAGCTTTCTTT.

The sample holds many counts of this clone. The CDR3: CASRGQTPYEQYF. CDR3 nucleotides: TGTGCCAGCAGGGGGCAAACACCCTACGAGCAGTACTTC. The V call is TRBV2, the J call TRBJ2-7; possibly TRBD1 for D (5 bases). Germline values: CDR1 SNHLY, CDR2 FYNNEI. CDR3 length: 13 residues. V was pared by 6 bases and J by 2 bases, with 11 bases between.

This clone was found many times. The V gene is TRBV10-3, the J gene TRBJ1-2; D may be TRBD1 (5 bases). Germline CDR1 and CDR2: ENHRY and SYGVKD. This CDR3 spans 13 amino acids. V lost 2 bases and J 10 bases, leaving 14 bases between the germline ends. CDR3 residues: CAISERDRLFYTF. Here the CDR3 DNA reads TGTGCCATCAGTGAGAGGGACCGCCTCTTCTACACCTTC.

The genes are TRBV28 and TRBJ2-1, with a possible D match to TRBD2 (6 bases). In germline, CDR1 is MDHEN, CDR2 SYDVKM. The CDR3 contains 13 residues. Trimming took 5 bases from V and 8 from J, leaving 13 bases between them. DNA of the CDR3: TGTGCCAGCAGTAGCCGGGACTCCCATGAGCAGTTCTTC. This gives the protein CASSSRDSHEQFF.

This clone has just one count. CDR3 DNA sequence: TGTGCCAGCAGCTTTGGTCCCTCTAGCGGGAGGTCCTACGAGCAGTACTTC. Translation gives CASSFGPSSGRSYEQYF. V and J are TRBV7-9 and TRBJ2-7; 11 bases agree with TRBD2. Per the germline V gene, CDR1 is SEHNR and CDR2 is FQNEAQ (reference sequence). V shed 3 bases, J shed 1 base, and the junction held 8 bases outside the gene matches. This CDR3 spans 17 amino acids.